One sample yielded the 11 T cell receptor beta chains listed below, sequenced in a study of human T cells and chemical hapten exposure. Using its own MiXCR run on the RACE reads, TCRdb lists one record per CDR3 protein. The repertoire holds 85,000 to 100,000 distinct CDR3 sequences, under 15% seen once, with around 2.2% in the top ten. Time point of the sample: patch test 1, 2 weeks after DPC sensitization. The treatment here: therapeutic diphenylcyclopropenone sensitization with weekly scalp DPC. This sample comprised whole blood, obtained in connection with sensitization to the hapten diphenylcyclopropenone (DPC). The receptors were sampled from a woman aged 40 to 55 with alopecia areata. Some clones in this sample may be carry-over from other donors' samples.

This clonotype was seen more than once but under ten times. The chain carries TRBV4-2 and TRBJ2-3; weak D call: TRBD2 (6 bases). From germline, CDR1 is LGHNA and CDR2 YNFKEQ. The CDR3 consists of 16 residues. Trimming cost V 1 base and J 0 bases, with 11 bases left between them. CDR3: CASSQGWRGSTDTQYF. The CDR3 bases are TGTGCCAGCAGCCAAGGATGGCGGGGCAGCACAGATACGCAGTATTTT.

This rearrangement joins TRBV29-1 to TRBJ2-3; TRBD2 is a possible D gene (5 bases). This CDR3 is built from 13 residues. Trimming took 0 bases from V and 4 from J, leaving 8 bases between them. Germline values: CDR1 SQVTM, CDR2 ANQGSEA. For the CDR3, the DNA is TGCAGCGTTGAAGATCCCGGGGCAGATACGCAGTATTTT. Protein product: CSVEDPGADTQYF.

This clonotype appeared a few times. The CDR3 reads CSARDLKREKYEQYF. The DNA of the CDR3 is TGCAGTGCTAGAGATCTAAAGCGGGAGAAATACGAGCAGTACTTC. The chain links TRBV20-1 to TRBJ2-7; 8 bases align to TRBD2. Germline CDR1 is DFQATT and CDR2 is SNEGSKA (reference sequence). The CDR3 extends over 15 amino acids. V lost 0 bases, J lost 4 bases, and 8 bases stayed unmatched.

CDR3 in amino acids: CSSGVRDTEAFF. The DNA of the CDR3 is TGCAGCTCGGGCGTTAGGGACACTGAAGCTTTCTTT. This sequence joins TRBV29-1 and TRBJ1-1; D is unresolved. CDR1 and CDR2 from the germline V gene are SQVTM and ANQGSEA. Trimming removed 8 bases from V and 3 bases from J, with 13 bases in between. The CDR3 is 12 residues long.

The genes are TRBV18 and TRBJ1-1, with TRBD1 as a possible D gene (5 bases). CDR1 KGHSH and CDR2 LQKENI come from the germline V gene. This CDR3 contains 14 residues. Trimming left V 6 bases short and J 10 bases short, with 21 bases between. The CDR3 loop is CASSPEGVVARAFF. DNA of the CDR3: TGTGCCAGCTCCCCAGAAGGGGTGGTAGCCCGAGCTTTCTTT.

This clonotype has a count of ten or more. This rearrangement joins TRBV4-1 to TRBJ2-5; D may correspond to TRBD1 or TRBD2 (5 bases each). Germline CDR1 is MGHRA and CDR2 is YSYEKL. There are 16 residues in the CDR3. Trimming shortened V by 3 bases and J by 1 base, and 15 bases separated the two germline ends. The CDR3 region has the DNA TGCGCCAGCAGCCATCCAAACGGGGCTCGCCAAGAGACCCAGTACTTC. Translating it yields CASSHPNGARQETQYF.

The sample holds many counts of this clonotype. The chain uses TRBV6-2 or TRBV6-3 and TRBJ2-7; the D gene is possibly TRBD1 (6 bases). The CDR3 has 16 amino acids. Germline CDR1 MNHEY, CDR2 SVGEGT. Trimming cost V 6 bases and J 5 bases, with 23 bases left between them. This CDR3 is CASSAPGRGKGNEQYF. DNA for the CDR3: TGTGCCAGCAGCGCCCCGGGCAGGGGCAAGGGGAACGAGCAGTACTTC.

V and J are TRBV7-3 and TRBJ1-6; TRBD1 matches 8 bases. Trimming at V came to 5 bases and at J to 7 bases, leaving 7 bases not matched to a gene. In germline, CDR1 is SGHTA, CDR2 FQGTGA. The CDR3 loop spans 15 amino acids. CDR3: CASSLRGQNNSPLHF. CDR3 sequence (DNA): TGTGCCAGCAGCCTCAGGGGGCAGAACAATTCACCCCTCCACTTT. The entire variable domain, with the rest obtained from reference TRBV7-3 and TRBJ1-6, is as follows: GAGVSQTPSNKVTEKGKYVELRCDPISGHTALYWYRQSLGQGPEFLIYFQGTGAADDSGLPNDRFFAVRPEGSVSTLKIQRTERGDSAVYLCASSLRGQNNSPLHFGNGTRLTVT.

This clonotype was observed a handful of times. This chain uses TRBV18 with TRBJ2-7; possibly TRBD2 for D (6 bases). CDR1 and CDR2 (germline): KGHSH, LQKENI. The length of the CDR3 is 12 residues. Trimming took 4 bases from V and 4 from J, leaving 8 bases between them. CDR3 protein: CASSRGEYEQYF. In nucleotides, the CDR3 is TGTGCCAGCTCACGGGGGGAATACGAGCAGTACTTC.

The chain recombines TRBV18 with TRBJ2-7; D might be TRBD1 (6 bases). The V gene's germline CDR1 is KGHSH and CDR2 LQKENI. The CDR3 is 13 amino acids. V was pared by 0 bases and J by 7 bases, with 10 bases between. In nucleotides, the CDR3 is TGTGCCAGCTCACCACCTTCAGACAGGGAGCAGTACTTC. Translating gives CASSPPSDREQYF.

The V and J genes are TRBV10-3 and TRBJ1-1; D is undetermined. This CDR3 region has 12 residues. V dropped 10 bases and J dropped 1 base, with 10 bases sitting between them. CDR1 is ENHRY, CDR2 SYGVKD, per germline. The CDR3: CATGRQNTEAFF. The CDR3 nucleotides are TGTGCCACGGGGAGACAGAACACTGAAGCTTTCTTT.